This T cell receptor beta chain was retrieved from a study of blood T cells in healthy people across ages. Extraction yielded at least 5 micrograms of total RNA per sample. Study results and caveats: Investigators viewed diversity estimates from one million T cells as underestimates, the study reported. Changes in expanded clonotypes were possibly confounded, as the CMV status of donors was unknown.

Together with a sample-barcoded 5' primer, a J-beta primer mix was included in a second PCR lasting about 6 to 11 cycles. Each CDR3 protein gets one entry after TCRdb re-called the 5' RACE reads with MiXCR. Of 1.5 million to 2 million distinct CDR3 sequences in the sample, about two fifths were seen once. Germline values: CDR1 SGHNT, CDR2 YENEEA. The CDR3 is 17 residues long. V gave up 1 base and J gave up 5 bases, with 20 bases separating them. This clonotype was counted only a few times. The target antigen is unknown. The gene calls are TRBV11-3 and TRBJ2-5; a weak D match, TRBD1 (6 bases). This clonotype originated in a human donor in good health. The sample comprised blood. The CDR3 DNA reads TGTGCCAGCAGCTTAGGACGTGAGGGGGTACATGGGGAGACCCAGTACTTC. Translated: CASSLGREGVHGETQYF. The full variable domain, with the rest looked up from reference TRBV11-3 and TRBJ2-5, is EAGVVQSPRYKIIEKKQPVAFWCNPISGHNTLYWYLQNLGQGPELLIRYENEEAVDDSQLPKDRFSAERLKGVDSTLKIQPAELGDSAVYLCASSLGREGVHGETQYFGPGTRLLVL.